This T cell receptor beta chain was found in a study of T cells in Graves' hyperthyroidism and ophthalmopathy (dated by TCRdb to between 2017 and 2020). With regard to the full study: Peripheral blood samples were taken at the time of initial diagnosis, prior to any treatment. According to the paper, TCR Vbeta CDR3 sequencing was carried out on approximately 140 peripheral blood samples, which came from 40 to 45 ophthalmopathy, 70 to 80 hyperthyroidism and approximately 17 progressor patients. Thyroid tissue and blood T-cell repertoires from six Graves' hyperthyroidism patients were also compared in the study. Following sampling, methimazole starting at 30 mg daily was given to hyperthyroidism patients, and high-dose intravenous methylprednisolone was given to ophthalmopathy patients. The 100 or so discovery patients were randomly divided into training and test sets at a 7:3 ratio. Prospective prediction of ophthalmopathy was tested in an independent validation cohort consisting of fewer than 20 hyperthyroidism patients and approximately 16 patients who later progressed to ophthalmopathy. A discovery cohort of roughly 100 patients, roughly 43 with Graves' ophthalmopathy and approximately 57 with stable Graves' hyperthyroidism, was used to find distinguishing TCR V-J signatures. Points the paper makes about the study in general: In validation, the model predicted progression to ophthalmopathy a median of roughly 6.2 months before onset, with roughly 70% sensitivity and more than 72% specificity. Most expanded thyroid clonotypes (frequency above 0.001) were also detected in blood, suggesting blood repertoires may reflect thyroid immune responses. In cross-validation, a model built on a 13 V-J signature told ophthalmopathy apart from stable hyperthyroidism with under 90% sensitivity and about 81% specificity, and in testing the same model reached 80%/75%. Sample size was not statistically predetermined, and investigators were not blinded to group allocation.

According to the germline V gene, CDR1 reads SQVTM and CDR2 reads ANQGSEA. From the cysteine up to the phenylalanine, the CDR3 has a length of 11 residues. Only the CDR3 DNA is retained, 33 bases long and in frame from the first base. V sheds 7 bases and J sheds 8 bases, leaving 11 bases between their ends. Stable Graves' hyperthyroidism was defined as no progression to ophthalmopathy during 18 months of follow-up. The hyperthyroidism patients were between 18 and 65 years old and newly diagnosed, with a disease duration of less than 2 months. Exclusion was applied to patients with uncontrolled infections, other autoimmune diseases, pregnancy or lactation. Clinical symptoms, serum thyroxine and TRAb, thyroid ultrasound, and orbital computed tomography formed the basis for the diagnoses. PBMCs were isolated from about 9.2 ml of fresh peripheral blood by Ficoll-Paque density gradient centrifugation. Total RNA was extracted with Trizol reagent, and quality was checked on an Agilent 2100 Bioanalyzer.

TCR beta CDR3 regions were amplified from RNA transcripts. The first round of RT-PCR for the TCR CDR3 was performed with the HTBI primer set and the Qiagen OneStep RT-PCR kit. Libraries were constructed in a second round of multiplex PCR, after which size selection and purification were performed. Libraries were sequenced paired-end with 100 bp reads on an Illumina HiSeq2000. The study's own analysis went as follows. SOAPnuke was used to process the raw data, throwing out any read that contained adapters or uncalled bases, had a mean Phred below 15, or lacked an exact constant-primer or identifier match. High-quality paired reads were merged using COPE v1.2.5, and each unique nucleotide sequence was defined as a clonotype. Clonotypes were aligned to IMGT TRBV, TRBD and TRBJ reference segments using MiTCR v1.1. Analysis was restricted to V-J combinations with a frequency above 0.0001, which covered 99.2% of repertoires. A TCS score was defined as the ratio of F50 (clonal expansion) to E x V (chaos), with BLOSUM62-based TCRdist applied between CDR3 peptides within each V-J. Welch's t-statistics and random forest reduced 450 to 600 V-J features to roughly 13, which were used in a naive Bayes classifier (R e1071). TCRdb applied fastp at Q25 and MiXCR to the public reads, then kept only in-frame beta chains. Each entry is one CDR3 protein sequence, shown with its most common DNA and genes. None of the V and J calls come from the authors' own analysis; TCRdb made them. The sample table contains 400,000 to 500,000 distinct CDR3 sequences; only one count was recorded for over 13% of them. The ten most abundant clones make up about 17% of the sample.

This clonotype showed up many times. Its antigen is still unknown. No per-base quality is available; no much larger clone lies one base away. This chain is built from TRBV29-1 and TRBJ1-4, with a tentative D gene TRBD1 over 5 matching bases. The TCR was taken from a woman aged 18-29 years with Graves' hyperthyroidism. The sequenced sample consisted of blood. The base sequence is TGCAGCGCTGGGGGGTCGGAAAAACTGTTTTTT. Its coded protein is CSAGGSEKLFF.